This entry lists 30 T cell receptor beta chains sequenced from one sample in a study of blood T cell repertoires in COVID-19. Clones were read by immunoSEQ multiplex PCR, and TCRdb kept only the in-frame ones, dropping some. The sample has over 150,000 clones, 65% to 90% seen once. The sample comprised peripheral blood. The receptors originated from a woman in her fifties or sixties with COVID-19, enrolled during active disease.

The genes are TRBV27 and TRBJ1-6, with 7 nucleotides matching TRBD1. This CDR3 region has 18 residues. The V gene end was trimmed by 10 bases and the J gene end by 0 bases; junction bases not matched to a gene: 15. Germline V gives CDR1 MNHEY, CDR2 SMNVEV (reference sequence). Here the CDR3 reads CATYPFGQASSYNSPLHF. In DNA, the CDR3 is TGTGCCACCTACCCCTTCGGACAGGCGAGCTCCTATAATTCACCCCTCCACTTT.

The CDR3, as DNA: TGTGCCAGCTCACCCAGGATTCTGAACACCGGGGAGCTGTTTTTT. Residues: CASSPRILNTGELFF. The chain has TRBV18 and TRBJ2-2; unclear D gene. The CDR3 is 15 amino acids. The germline V and J ends were trimmed by 3 bases and 1 base, with 9 bases remaining between them. CDR1 is KGHSH and CDR2 is LQKENI in the germline V gene.

This clone has a single count. The chain carries TRBV7-3 and TRBJ1-6; 7 bases are shared with TRBD1. V lost 5 bases, J lost 10 bases, and 8 bases stayed unmatched. Germline V gene sequence: CDR1 SGHTA, CDR2 FQGTGA. This CDR3 comprises 14 residues. The CDR3 sequence: CASSPTGAISPLHF. CDR3 DNA: TGTGCCAGCAGCCCCACAGGGGCTATCTCACCCCTCCACTTT.

The chain combines TRBV5-4 with TRBJ1-5; TRBD1 might be the D (5 bases). Germline-derived CDR1 and CDR2 are SGHNT and YYREEE (reference sequence). The V and J ends lost 5 bases and 2 bases respectively, with 17 bases between them. The CDR3 is made up of 16 amino acids. The CDR3 here is CASSFPGRARNQPQHF. DNA for the CDR3: TGTGCCAGCAGTTTCCCCGGCAGGGCCCGCAATCAGCCCCAGCATTTT.

The chain has TRBV5-8 and TRBJ2-3; 7 positions agree with TRBD1. CDR1 is SGHTS and CDR2 is YDEGEE in the germline V gene. With V trimmed by 3 bases and J by 0 bases, 7 bases remained unmatched. There are 16 residues in the CDR3. The DNA for the CDR3 is TGTGCCAGCAGCTCTTGGACAGGCGCTAGCACAGATACGCAGTATTTT. This translates into CASSSWTGASTDTQYF.

In the case of this clone: The same CDR3 arises from other DNA sequences in this sample as well. This rearrangement joins TRBV5-6 to TRBJ1-5; perhaps TRBD1 as D (6 bases). Per the germline V gene, CDR1 is SGHDT and CDR2 is YYEEEE. Trimming shortened V by 5 bases and J by 3 bases, and 12 bases separated the two germline ends. The CDR3 is made up of 14 amino acids. CDR3 DNA sequence: TGTGCCAGCAGTAGGGGGACGGTCAATCAGCCCCAGCATTTT. Protein sequence: CASSRGTVNQPQHF.

The chain is built from TRBV6-5 and TRBJ1-1; 8 bases match TRBD1. With 6 bases clipped from V and 6 bases from J, the junction kept 9 bases outside the gene matches. The germline gives CDR1 MNHEY, CDR2 SVGAGI. The CDR3 runs to 14 residues. Written as DNA, the CDR3 is TGTGCCAGCAGCAAAGGACAGGGACGTGCTGAAGCTTTCTTT. Its translation is CASSKGQGRAEAFF.

This clone has only a few counts. This rearrangement joins TRBV13 to TRBJ1-5, with D possibly TRBD1 on 5 matching bases. Per the germline V gene, CDR1 is PRHDT and CDR2 is FYEKMQ (reference sequence). CDR3 length equals 13 residues. The V end was cut by 5 bases, the J end by 13 bases, with 18 bases between. The chain's CDR3 is CASSLGEAGRQHF. The CDR3 nucleotides read TGTGCCAGCAGCCTCGGGGAGGCGGGGCGACAGCATTTT.

The chain's CDR3 is CASSYTGAVTEAFF. The CDR3 DNA sequence: TGTGCCAGCAGTTATACAGGGGCGGTCACTGAAGCTTTCTTT. The chain joins TRBV2 to TRBJ1-1; 7 bases fit TRBD1. The CDR3 sequence is 14 residues long. Germline V gives CDR1 SNHLY, CDR2 FYNNEI. V dropped 5 bases and J dropped 4; count of bases not matched to a gene: 7.

The chain carries TRBV5-1 and TRBJ1-2; 8 positions match TRBD1. Germline values: CDR1 SGHRS, CDR2 YFSETQ. The ends lost 3 bases at V and 6 bases at J; junction bases unmatched: 19. The length of the CDR3 is 18 residues. The chain's CDR3 is CASSYPGTGESQSHGYTF. In nucleotides, the CDR3 is TGCGCCAGCAGCTATCCCGGGACAGGTGAGTCCCAGTCTCATGGCTACACCTTC.

The V call is TRBV5-6, the J call TRBJ1-1, with TRBD1 matching over 8 bases. CDR1 is SGHDT and CDR2 is YYEEEE in the germline V gene. After removal of 2 bases from V and 4 bases from J, the junction contained 4 bases not matched to a gene. This CDR3 region has 14 residues. CDR3 protein: CASSFGQGGTEAFF. For the CDR3, the DNA is TGTGCCAGCAGCTTTGGACAGGGTGGCACTGAAGCTTTCTTT.

The CDR3 spells CASSQAGRTDTQYF. CDR3 coding DNA: TGTGCCAGTAGCCAAGCGGGACGCACAGATACGCAGTATTTT. The rearrangement uses TRBV19 and TRBJ2-3; TRBD2 agrees at 7 bases. Per the germline V gene, CDR1 is LNHDA and CDR2 is SQIVND (reference sequence). The CDR3 contains 14 residues. With V trimmed by 6 bases and J by 1 base, 4 bases remained unmatched.

Here the CDR3 reads CASSLGQNNEQFF. The CDR3 region has the DNA TGTGCCAGCAGCTTAGGACAGAACAATGAGCAGTTCTTC. The chain joins TRBV7-2 to TRBJ2-1, with a tentative D call TRBD1 (5 bases). V was shortened by 1 base and J by 5 bases, with 6 bases between the two germline ends. The CDR3 has 13 residues. Germline V lookup: CDR1 SGHTA, CDR2 FQGNSA.

The chain uses TRBV6-5 and TRBJ1-5, with 8 bases identical to TRBD1. Germline V gene lookup returns CDR1 MNHEY and CDR2 SVGAGI. The CDR3 covers 15 residues. Trimming took 6 bases from V and 2 from J; bases not matched to a gene: 6. Written as DNA, the CDR3 is TGTGCCAGCAGGATACCGGGACAGGGCAATCAGCCCCAGCATTTT. Translated, it gives CASRIPGQGNQPQHF.

V is TRBV18 and J is TRBJ1-2, with 8 bases fitting TRBD1. V shed 5 bases and J 5 bases; nucleotides not matched to a gene: 7. The CDR3 has 14 amino acids. Germline assignment: CDR1 KGHSH and CDR2 LQKENI. DNA of the CDR3: TGTGCCAGCTCAAAGGACAGGGCTGGTTATGGCTACACCTTC. Translated: CASSKDRAGYGYTF.

CDR3 coding DNA: TGTGCCAGCAGCTTAGGAGTTTCTTCGGGGGATTCACCCCTCCACTTT. This encodes CASSLGVSSGDSPLHF. The chain joins TRBV7-3 to TRBJ1-6; perhaps TRBD1 as D (5 bases). The CDR3 extends over 16 amino acids. The germline V and J ends were trimmed by 2 bases and 8 bases, with 16 bases remaining between them. Germline CDR1 is SGHTA and CDR2 is FQGTGA. Using reference TRBV7-3 and TRBJ1-6 for the parts outside the CDR3, the full variable domain is GAGVSQTPSNKVTEKGKYVELRCDPISGHTALYWYRQSLGQGPEFLIYFQGTGAADDSGLPNDRFFAVRPEGSVSTLKIQRTERGDSAVYLCASSLGVSSGDSPLHFGNGTRLTVT.

This chain connects TRBV4-1 to TRBJ2-1, with TRBD1 as a possible D gene (6 bases). The V gene lost 4 bases and the J gene lost 10 bases, with 20 bases spanning the gap. This CDR3 is 15 amino acids long. Germline CDR1 is MGHRA and CDR2 is YSYEKL. The CDR3 sequence is CASSPPGDNTGEQFF. CDR3 sequence (DNA): TGCGCCAGCAGCCCCCCAGGGGACAACACCGGGGAGCAGTTCTTC.

The chain recombines TRBV5-6 with TRBJ2-3; D is ambiguous. The V end lost 1 base, the J end lost 6 bases, and 15 bases lay between the germline ends. The CDR3 length is 15 residues. CDR1 and CDR2 from the germline V gene are SGHDT and YYEEEE. CDR3 region: CASSLNQISSDTQYF. CDR3 sequence (DNA): TGTGCCAGCAGCTTGAACCAGATCTCGTCCGATACGCAGTATTTT.

CDR3 loop: CASSPNQGAREQPQHF. In nucleotides, the CDR3 is TGTGCCAGCAGCCCAAACCAGGGGGCGAGGGAACAGCCCCAGCATTTT. This chain joins TRBV27 and TRBJ1-5, with 8 bases matching TRBD1. V shed 6 bases and J 7 bases; nucleotides not matched to a gene: 14. Per germline, CDR1 MNHEY and CDR2 SMNVEV (reference sequence). The CDR3 sequence is 16 residues long.

The chain recombines TRBV5-1 with TRBJ2-1, with D tentatively TRBD1 (5 bases). The germline V and J ends were trimmed by 2 bases and 8 bases, with 17 bases remaining between them. Germline V gene data show CDR1 as SGHRS and CDR2 as YFSETQ. The CDR3 consists of 15 residues. The DNA of the CDR3 is TGCGCCAGCAGCTTAACCGATCAGGGAAGGTATGAGCAGTTCTTC. Protein sequence: CASSLTDQGRYEQFF. Using reference TRBV5-1 and TRBJ2-1 for the parts outside the CDR3, the full variable domain is KAGVTQTPRYLIKTRGQQVTLSCSPISGHRSVSWYQQTPGQGLQFLFEYFSETQRNKGNFPGRFSGRQFSNSRSEMNVSTLELGDSALYLCASSLTDQGRYEQFFGPGTRLTVL.

Of note for this clone: Other nucleotide sequences in the sample specify the same CDR3. The chain carries TRBV7-9 and TRBJ1-5, with a tentative D call TRBD1 (6 bases). The CDR3 is 13 residues long. Germline-derived CDR1 and CDR2 are SEHNR and FQNEAQ (reference sequence). V was pared by 5 bases and J by 2 bases, with 7 bases between. The CDR3 loop reads CASSPGGNQPQHF. The CDR3 DNA sequence: TGTGCCAGCAGCCCAGGGGGCAATCAGCCCCAGCATTTT.

The rearrangement uses TRBV18 and TRBJ2-7; 7 bases align to TRBD2. The CDR3 runs 16 residues. The V and J ends lost 2 bases and 1 base, in that order; junction bases with no gene match: 8. Germline assignment: CDR1 KGHSH and CDR2 LQKENI. The CDR3 DNA sequence: TGTGCCAGCTCACCAAAAGCGGGGTCCCATTCCTACGAGCAGTACTTC. Protein product: CASSPKAGSHSYEQYF.

A single count supports this clone. The chain recombines TRBV4-1 with TRBJ1-3, with 7 bases lining up with TRBD1. CDR1 and CDR2 (germline): MGHRA, YSYEKL. After removal of 4 bases from V and 5 bases from J, the junction contained 8 bases not matched to a gene. This CDR3 is 15 amino acids long. The CDR3 loop reads CASSLVGQTRNTIYF. The CDR3, as DNA: TGCGCCAGCAGCCTCGTGGGACAGACCCGAAACACCATATATTTT.

The chain combines TRBV7-3 with TRBJ2-6; unclear D gene. The germline gives CDR1 SGHTA, CDR2 FQGTGA. The CDR3 contains 13 residues. V lost 5 bases and J 4 bases, leaving 6 bases between the germline ends. CDR3 protein: CASSLGGANVLTF. The CDR3 nucleotides read TGTGCCAGCAGCCTTGGCGGGGCCAACGTCCTGACTTTC.

This clone was counted a few times. This chain links TRBV6-1 with TRBJ2-2; D unresolved. The CDR3 is made up of 15 amino acids. The V gene's germline CDR1 is MNHNS and CDR2 SASEGT. The V end was cut by 1 base, the J end by 5 bases, with 11 bases between. CDR3: CASSEGLDKTGELFF. The CDR3, as DNA: TGTGCCAGCAGTGAAGGATTAGACAAAACCGGGGAGCTGTTTTTT.

The V and J genes are TRBV5-4 and TRBJ1-5; weak D call: TRBD1 (5 bases). Germline values: CDR1 SGHNT, CDR2 YYREEE (reference sequence). V was cut by 0 bases and J by 0 bases, with 7 bases left in between. This CDR3 is 15 amino acids long. CDR3 in amino acids: CASSLGGGSNQPQHF. As DNA, the CDR3 is TGTGCCAGCAGCTTGGGCGGGGGTAGCAATCAGCCCCAGCATTTT.

The V call is TRBV5-1, the J call TRBJ1-6; TRBD1 is a possible D gene (6 bases). CDR1 is SGHRS and CDR2 is YFSETQ in the germline V gene. The V and J ends lost 1 base and 5 bases respectively, with 10 bases between them. This CDR3 is built from 15 residues. This chain's CDR3 is CASSLTRDNNSPLHF. Written as DNA, the CDR3 is TGCGCCAGCAGCTTGACCCGGGACAATAATTCACCCCTCCACTTT.

The rearrangement uses TRBV19 and TRBJ1-1, with D perhaps matching TRBD1 (5 bases). The germline V gene has CDR1 LNHDA and CDR2 SQIVND (reference sequence). The CDR3 is 18 residues long. V was cut by 3 bases and J by 3 bases, with 23 bases left in between. CDR3 protein: CASSILGRYRGKYTEAFF. CDR3 DNA sequence: TGTGCCAGTAGTATTTTGGGGCGTTACCGGGGGAAGTACACTGAAGCTTTCTTT.

The chain employs TRBV12-5 and TRBJ2-6; 7 bases map to TRBD1. From germline, CDR1 is LGHNT and CDR2 FRNRAP. This CDR3 comprises 18 residues. Germline trimming cut 1 base from V and 0 bases from J; bases unmatched to any gene: 6. As DNA, the CDR3 is TGTGCTAGTGGTTTGGCCGGGACAGTCAGCTCTGGGGCCAACGTCCTGACTTTC. Residues: CASGLAGTVSSGANVLTF.

The rearrangement joins TRBV15 to TRBJ2-1, with TRBD2 identical over 7 bases. The germline gives CDR1 LNHNV, CDR2 YYDKDF (reference sequence). This CDR3 comprises 16 residues. The J segment lost 4 bases and the V segment lost 0 bases, leaving 6 bases of the junction unmatched. In nucleotides, the CDR3 is TGTGCCACCAGCAGAGATTTAACGGGGGGTTACAATGAGCAGTTCTTC. This codes for CATSRDLTGGYNEQFF. Filled out from reference TRBV15 and TRBJ2-1, the complete variable domain reads DAMVIQNPRYQVTQFGKPVTLSCSQTLNHNVMYWYQQKSSQAPKLLFHYYDKDFNNEADTPDNFQSRRPNTSFCFLDIRSPGLGDTAMYLCATSRDLTGGYNEQFFGPGTRLTVL.